This note documents a single T cell receptor (beta chain) sequence. Its antigen remains undetermined. It has no much larger one-base neighbor in the sample; base qualities were not kept. The CDR3 regions of human TCRbeta chains were analyzed by immunosequencing. On the authors' methods: Repertoire TCRs were checked for matches against a reference library of SARS-CoV-2-specific TCRs that had been generated using the MIRA antigen-specificity platform. Breadth was defined as the fraction of unique TCRs that were SARS-CoV-2-associated, and depth was defined as the fraction of total T cells that were SARS-CoV-2-associated. Using the MIRA data, each spike-specific TCR was mapped to the spike region that the TCR reacts to and placed in a CD4 or CD8 class. Log10-transformed breadth and depth values were compared by one-way ANOVA with Sidak's multiple comparisons tests. The source is immuneACCESS, and TCRdb retained only in-frame sequences with V and J called. Part of the clones is not carried over; for the studies checked, unresolved V genes explain less than half of this, and the remainder is unexplained. V and J calls plus clone size are reproduced from that table; the DNA served to infer D and trimming. The sample contains some 110,000 clones, approximately 86% of them found a single time. 17% of the sample comes from the top ten.

This record belongs to a study of T cell responses to AZD1222 COVID-19 vaccine (dated by TCRdb to the early 2020s). In terms of the full investigation: TCR sequencing covered over 230 trial participants: 200 to 220 given two doses of AZD1222 and around 25 given two doses of MenACWY control vaccine. Trial participants were enrolled into age subgroups of 18-55, 56-69 and 70-plus years, which contained about 150, 27 and 61 TCR-sequenced participants, respectively.

The study at large found these results: Participants were mostly white British and included more females than males, and it was suggested by the authors that clonal diversity may have been underestimated. Only five or six AZD1222 recipients were SARS-CoV-2 seropositive at baseline, limiting conclusions about previously exposed vaccinees. Epitopes outside the regions mutated in the B.1.351 and B.1.1.7 variants were reportedly recognized by nearly half of the unique spike-specific TCRs. The 56-69-year group was small, and its depth increase did not reach significance, likely because of low power. Because no day 14 peak-response samples were available, the repertoires could be characterized only after the peak T cell response. The whole spike protein was spanned by vaccine-associated CD4 TCRs, and dominant responses were seen in regions 160-218 and 743-854. A significant rise in spike-specific TCR breadth and depth was observed after two AZD1222 doses relative to day 0 and relative to MenACWY recipients.

The label giving this sample's time point can be read as: about 28 days (+/-7) after the second vaccine dose. AZD1222 recipients whose second dose came at about 4 weeks and those whose second dose came at about 12 weeks were combined into one group, since spike-specific TCR depth and breadth did not differ between the two schedules. Vaccinee samples were obtained from the UK trials COV001 and COV002, which included a single-blind randomized controlled phase 2/3 trial of AZD1222 (ChAdOx1 nCoV-19) in healthy adults. For TCRbeta chain sequencing, PBMC samples from trial participants were taken at day 0 and at day 28 after the second dose. Between the V and J ends, shortened by 2 bases and 6 bases respectively, the junction contains 3 bases. Spanning cysteine to phenylalanine, the CDR3 consists of 11 amino acids. The only DNA kept is the CDR3, 33 bases in frame from the first base.

Sequenced material: peripheral blood, taken 28 days after the second AZD1222 dose. This TCR was sampled from an adult who received the AZD1222 COVID-19 vaccine. The receptor chain draws on TRBV12-3 or TRBV12-4 and TRBJ2-3, with the D gene too uncertain to name. The CDR3 here reads CASSLSDTQYF. The nucleotide sequence is given as TGTGCCAGCAGTTTATCTGATACGCAGTATTTT.